This T cell receptor (beta chain) was captured in a study of T-cell memory formation after mild COVID-19. The germline gives CDR1 LNHDA, CDR2 SQIVND (reference sequence). The CDR3 covers 14 residues. V dropped 5 bases and J dropped 3 bases, with 11 bases sitting between them. Constant-segment primers served in 5'RACE that generated TCR alpha and TCR beta cDNA libraries bearing sample barcodes and UMIs. TCRdb fed the 5' RACE reads into MiXCR, producing one record per CDR3 protein. The repertoire has 400,000 to 500,000 distinct CDR3 sequences, roughly 18% of them found once; the top ten carry 20% to 25%.

This TCR was sampled from a man aged 18 to 30 who had mild COVID-19 (a few samples of this study predate the infection). Cell type and time point are not known. Sequences were obtained from PBMCs or a T cell subset sorted from them (not recorded which). V is TRBV19 and J is TRBJ2-1, with D possibly being TRBD2 (5 bases). In DNA form, the CDR3 reads TGTGCCAGTAGTTCTGACGGAGGCTACAATGAGCAGTTCTTC. Encoded protein: CASSSDGGYNEQFF.